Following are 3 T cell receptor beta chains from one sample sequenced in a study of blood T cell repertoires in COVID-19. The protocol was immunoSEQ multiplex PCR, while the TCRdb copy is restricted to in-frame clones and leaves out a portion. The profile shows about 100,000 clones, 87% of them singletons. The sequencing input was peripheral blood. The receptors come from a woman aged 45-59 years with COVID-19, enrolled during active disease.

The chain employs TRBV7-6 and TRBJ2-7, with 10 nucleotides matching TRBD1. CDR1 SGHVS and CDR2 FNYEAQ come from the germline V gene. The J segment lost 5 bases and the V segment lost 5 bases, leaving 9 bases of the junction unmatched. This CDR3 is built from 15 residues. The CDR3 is CASSHLGGQGNEQYF. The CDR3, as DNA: TGTGCCAGCAGCCACCTGGGGGGACAGGGGAACGAGCAGTACTTC.

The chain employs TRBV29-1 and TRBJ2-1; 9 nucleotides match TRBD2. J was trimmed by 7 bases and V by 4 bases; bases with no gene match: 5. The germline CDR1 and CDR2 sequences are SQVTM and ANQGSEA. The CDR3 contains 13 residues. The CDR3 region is CSVGGLARNEQFF. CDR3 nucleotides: TGCAGCGTTGGGGGACTAGCAAGGAATGAGCAGTTCTTC.

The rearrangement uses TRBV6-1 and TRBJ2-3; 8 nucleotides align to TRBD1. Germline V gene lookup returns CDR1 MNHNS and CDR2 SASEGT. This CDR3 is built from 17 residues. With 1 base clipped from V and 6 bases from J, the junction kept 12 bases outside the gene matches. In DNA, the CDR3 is TGTGCCAGCAGTGAAGACTATTGGTGGACAGGGAGGGATACGCAGTATTTT. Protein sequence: CASSEDYWWTGRDTQYF.